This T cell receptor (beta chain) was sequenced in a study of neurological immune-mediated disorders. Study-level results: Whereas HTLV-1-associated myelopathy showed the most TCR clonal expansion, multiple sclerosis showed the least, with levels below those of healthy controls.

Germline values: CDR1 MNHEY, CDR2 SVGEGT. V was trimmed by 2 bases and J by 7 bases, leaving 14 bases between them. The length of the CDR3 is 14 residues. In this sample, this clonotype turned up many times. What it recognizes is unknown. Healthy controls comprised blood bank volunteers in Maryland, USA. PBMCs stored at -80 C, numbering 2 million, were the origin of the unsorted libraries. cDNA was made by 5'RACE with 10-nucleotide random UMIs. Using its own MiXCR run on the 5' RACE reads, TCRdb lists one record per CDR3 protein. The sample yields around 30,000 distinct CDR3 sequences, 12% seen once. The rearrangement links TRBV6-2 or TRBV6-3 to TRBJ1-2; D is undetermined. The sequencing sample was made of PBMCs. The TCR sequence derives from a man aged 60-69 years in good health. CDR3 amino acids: CASSYRVEVGGYTF. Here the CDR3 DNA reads TGTGCCAGCAGTTACAGGGTTGAAGTCGGTGGCTACACCTTC.